The rows below give T cell receptor beta chains drawn from one sample of a study of blood T cell repertoires in COVID-19. Assay used: immunoSEQ multiplex PCR; TCRdb lists only in-frame clones, some missing. The data contain approximately 250,000 clones, approximately 86% of them seen just once; the ten biggest clones take up under 2%. Source material: peripheral blood. The source of these receptors is a man aged 30 to 39 with active or convalescent COVID-19. Each CDR3 is given with its conserved first and last residue. The D gene is left open where the match is weak. A clone size is listed for some rows: how often the clone was seen (once, few, many), or a class if it is expanded.

CDR3 length	J gene	clone size	D gene	V gene	CDR3 DNA	CDR3 protein
16	TRBJ2-2	.	.	TRBV5-1	TGCGCCAGCAGCGTAGGGGATCTCTCGGGCACCGGGGAGCTGTTTTTT	CASSVGDLSGTGELFF
14	TRBJ1-1	.	.	TRBV18	TGTGCCAGCTCCCAACTGACAGAGAACACTGAAGCTTTCTTT	CASSQLTENTEAFF
15	TRBJ1-5	.	.	TRBV6-5	TGTGCCAGCAGAGGCACAGGGACGGGCAATCAGCCCCAGCATTTT	CASRGTGTGNQPQHF
13	TRBJ2-5	.	.	TRBV7-2	TGTGCCAGCAGCTACGGGATTCTAGGGACCCAGTACTTC	CASSYGILGTQYF
16	TRBJ2-2	many	TRBD2	TRBV5-1	TGCGCCAGCAGCTTGGTAGCGGGGGAAGGGACCGGGGAGCTGTTTTTT	CASSLVAGEGTGELFF
16	TRBJ1-1	.	TRBD1	TRBV3-1/TRBV3-2	TGTGCCAGCAGCCAACGAACTACAGGGGCCAGGGCTGAAGCTTTCTTT	CASSQRTTGARAEAFF
18	TRBJ1-1	.	TRBD1	TRBV24-1	TGTGCCACCAGTGATTCTCGGACAGGGGATTGGCGGGACACTGAAGCTTTCTTT	CATSDSRTGDWRDTEAFF
15	TRBJ2-1	.	TRBD2	TRBV6-6	TGTGCCAGCAGGTTATTGGGAGGGTCCTACAATGAGCAGTTCTTC	CASRLLGGSYNEQFF
13	TRBJ1-2	.	.	TRBV6-1	TGTGCCAGCAGTGAGCTCGGAGACTATGGCTACACCTTC	CASSELGDYGYTF
15	TRBJ2-2	.	TRBD2	TRBV29-1	TGCAGCGTTGAGGCGGGGGGAGTTGGTACCGGGGAGCTGTTTTTT	CSVEAGGVGTGELFF
14	TRBJ2-7	.	.	TRBV4-1	TGCGCCAGCAGCCTCGGACAAAGCTCCTACGAGCAGTACTTC	CASSLGQSSYEQYF
13	TRBJ2-1	.	.	TRBV27	TGTGCCAGCAATTGGCGGGGGCCCAATGAGCAGTTCTTC	CASNWRGPNEQFF
17	TRBJ2-4	.	TRBD1	TRBV5-5	TGTGCCAGCAGCTTGGCCGCGACAGGGATCAAGAGGGACATTCAGTACTTC	CASSLAATGIKRDIQYF
17	TRBJ1-5	.	.	TRBV2	TGTGCCAGCAGCTACGAAACGGGAATCTTTAGCAATCAGCCCCAGCATTTT	CASSYETGIFSNQPQHF
16	TRBJ1-1	.	TRBD1	TRBV9	TGTGCCAGCAGCGTAGACCCGGGACAGGTCAACACTGAAGCTTTCTTT	CASSVDPGQVNTEAFF